The following is a TCR beta chain sequence with its context. Its cognate antigen is unknown. A single record per CDR3 protein comes from TCRdb applying MiXCR to the reads. Of about a million distinct CDR3 sequences in the sample, roughly 30% are singletons; the top ten hold 10% to 15%. This sample was included in a study of T cell repertoires in cytomegalovirus infection. Germline CDR1 and CDR2: SGHNT and YENEEA. This CDR3 is 14 amino acids long. V was cut by 3 bases and J by 2 bases, with 11 bases left in between. Source: cultured CD8+ T cells from PBMCs, taken from culture after CMV antigen stimulation. The TCR comes from a human donor in good health (CMV status not recorded). Some clones in this sample may be carry-over from other donors' samples. The chain uses TRBV11-3 and TRBJ2-7; D tentatively fits TRBD1 or TRBD2 (5 bases each). CDR3 sequence reads: CASSFRDGPYEQYF. The CDR3 DNA sequence: TGTGCCAGCAGCTTTAGGGACGGACCCTACGAGCAGTACTTC.